This TCR beta chain was captured by sequencing in a study of T cell repertoires in cytomegalovirus infection. Study-level background: Matching HLA type and CMV infection were both indicated by public TCR beta signatures.

General study points: Pooled public TCR beta family frequency picked out CMV carriers with the relevant HLA.

CDR1 is LGHNA and CDR2 is YSLEER in the germline V gene. The CDR3 is 15 residues long. TCRdb reprocessed the reads with MiXCR, giving one entry per CDR3 protein. Among 450,000 to 650,000 distinct CDR3 sequences listed, 26% were seen once. About this clonotype itself: What it recognizes is unknown. A junction end diverges from the germline sequence, so it may reflect a read error.

The chain has TRBV4-3 and TRBJ1-1; D not certain. The source is a human donor in good health (CMV status not recorded). Some clones in this sample may be carry-over from other donors' samples. The sequencing sample was made of PBMCs. CDR3 sequence (DNA): TGCGCCAGCAGCCGATACCAAAGGGTGAAAACTGAAGCTTTCTTT. Translation: CASSRYQRVKTEAFF.